The sequence of this T cell receptor (beta chain) was determined in a study of blood T cell repertoires in COVID-19. Original data processing: Nucleated cell number was recorded as an estimate derived from reference gene primer amplification. Method: immunoSEQ multiplex PCR; TCRdb's copy keeps in-frame clones and lacks some. D and trimming were read from the DNA, whereas the V and J calls and clone size are those reported in that table. Here the sample spans approximately 300,000 clones, roughly 87% being singletons. The V end lost 5 bases, the J end lost 7 bases, and 8 bases lay between the germline ends. CDR1 MNHEY and CDR2 SMNVEV come from the germline V gene (reference sequence). This CDR3 contains 11 residues.

This TCR was recovered from a woman aged 45-60 years who had recovered from COVID-19. This chain joins TRBV27 and TRBJ1-1, with TRBD1 as a possible D gene (5 bases). Material for sequencing was peripheral blood. The DNA for the CDR3 is TGTGCCAGCAGTAAGCAGGGTGAAGCTTTCTTT. As protein: CASSKQGEAFF.